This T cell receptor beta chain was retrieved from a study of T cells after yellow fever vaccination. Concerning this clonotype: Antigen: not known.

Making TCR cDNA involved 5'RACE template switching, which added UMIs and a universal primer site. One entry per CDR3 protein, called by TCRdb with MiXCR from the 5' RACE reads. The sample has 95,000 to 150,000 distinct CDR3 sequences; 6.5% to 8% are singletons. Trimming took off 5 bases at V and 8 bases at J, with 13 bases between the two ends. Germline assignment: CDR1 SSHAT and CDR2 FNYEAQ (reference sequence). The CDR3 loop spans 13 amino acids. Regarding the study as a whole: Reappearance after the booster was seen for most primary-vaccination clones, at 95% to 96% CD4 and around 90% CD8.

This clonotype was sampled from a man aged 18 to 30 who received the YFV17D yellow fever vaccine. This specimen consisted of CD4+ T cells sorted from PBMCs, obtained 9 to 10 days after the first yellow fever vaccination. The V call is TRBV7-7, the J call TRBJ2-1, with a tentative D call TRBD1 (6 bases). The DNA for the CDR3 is TGTGCCAGCAGCCCAAACAGGGTCCATGAGCAGTTCTTC. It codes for CASSPNRVHEQFF.